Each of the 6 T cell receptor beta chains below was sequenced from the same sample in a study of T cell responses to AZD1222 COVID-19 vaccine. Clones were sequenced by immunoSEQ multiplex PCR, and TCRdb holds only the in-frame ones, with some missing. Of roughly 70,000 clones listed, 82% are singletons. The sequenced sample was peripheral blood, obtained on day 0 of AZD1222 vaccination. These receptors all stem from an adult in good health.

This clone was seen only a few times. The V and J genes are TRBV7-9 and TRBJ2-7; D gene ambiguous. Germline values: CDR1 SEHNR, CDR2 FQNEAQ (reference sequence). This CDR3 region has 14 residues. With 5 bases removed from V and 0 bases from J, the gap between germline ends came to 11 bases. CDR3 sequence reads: CASSPTINSYEQYF. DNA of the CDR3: TGTGCCAGCAGCCCAACTATCAACTCCTACGAGCAGTACTTC.

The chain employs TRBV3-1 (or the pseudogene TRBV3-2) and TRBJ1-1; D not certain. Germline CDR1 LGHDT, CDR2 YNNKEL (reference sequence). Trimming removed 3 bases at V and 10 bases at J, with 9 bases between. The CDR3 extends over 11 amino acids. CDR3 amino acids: CASSHVEGAFF. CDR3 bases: TGTGCCAGCAGCCACGTGGAGGGAGCTTTCTTT.

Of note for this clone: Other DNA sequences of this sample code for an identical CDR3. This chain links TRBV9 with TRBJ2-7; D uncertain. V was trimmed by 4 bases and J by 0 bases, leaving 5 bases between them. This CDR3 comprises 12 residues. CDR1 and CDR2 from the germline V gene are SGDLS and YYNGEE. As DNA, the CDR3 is TGTGCCAGCAGCTCATCCTCCTACGAGCAGTACTTC. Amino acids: CASSSSSYEQYF.

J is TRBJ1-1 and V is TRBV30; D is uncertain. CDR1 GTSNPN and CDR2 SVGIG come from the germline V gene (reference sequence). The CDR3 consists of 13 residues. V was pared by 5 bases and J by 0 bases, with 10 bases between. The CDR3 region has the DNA TGTGCCTGGGACGCTCGGTTGAACACTGAAGCTTTCTTT. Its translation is CAWDARLNTEAFF.

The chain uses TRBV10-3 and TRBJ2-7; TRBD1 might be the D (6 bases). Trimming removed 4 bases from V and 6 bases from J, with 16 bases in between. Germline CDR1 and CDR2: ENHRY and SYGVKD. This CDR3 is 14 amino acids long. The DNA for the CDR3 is TGTGCCATCAGTGCTCTGGGGGCGAGAGGCGAGCAGTACTTC. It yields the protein CAISALGARGEQYF.

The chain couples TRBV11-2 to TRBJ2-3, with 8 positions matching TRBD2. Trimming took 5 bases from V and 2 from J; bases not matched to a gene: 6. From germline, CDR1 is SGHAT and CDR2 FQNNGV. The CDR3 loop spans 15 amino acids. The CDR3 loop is CASSHREGLTDTQYF. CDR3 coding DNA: TGTGCCAGCAGCCACCGGGAGGGCCTCACAGATACGCAGTATTTT.